This TCR beta chain was sequenced in a study of cytotoxic CD8 clonotypes in ibrutinib-treated CLL. Study summary: After a median of approximately 68 months, about 14 patients stayed remitted and some 12 progressed; responses had been partial in around 25 and complete in 2.

Frozen-stored PBMCs produced roughly 2 micrograms of genomic DNA for TCR beta libraries. Deep sequencing aimed at 1 in 200,000 to 1 in 1 million T cells' resolution. Sequenced by immunoSEQ multiplex PCR; TCRdb stores in-frame clones only, minus some. The data show over 200,000 clones, 79% seen once. The length of the CDR3 is 15 residues. Germline CDR1 and CDR2: MDHEN and SYDVKM. J gave up 9 bases and V 4 bases, and 10 bases lay outside the gene matches. The receptor was derived from a human donor with chronic lymphocytic leukemia. The chain recombines TRBV28 with TRBJ2-3; 10 bases fit TRBD1. The specimen comprised PBMCs, sampled after 12 months of ibrutinib treatment. The CDR3 DNA reads as TGTGCCAGCAGTTCTTGGGACAGGGGTGAAAGGACGCAGTATTTT. It is translated as CASSSWDRGERTQYF.